This T cell receptor beta chain was observed in a study of T cells in Graves' hyperthyroidism and ophthalmopathy (dated by TCRdb to the late 2010s). Notes on the research overall: Peripheral blood was collected at initial diagnosis, before any treatment. The paper reports TCR Vbeta CDR3 sequencing of roughly 140 peripheral blood samples: around 45 ophthalmopathy, fewer than 80 hyperthyroidism and around 17 progressor patients. The study also compared thyroid tissue and blood T-cell repertoires from more than five Graves' hyperthyroidism patients. After sampling, hyperthyroidism patients received methimazole starting at 30 mg daily, and ophthalmopathy patients received high-dose intravenous methylprednisolone. An independent validation cohort of 18 to 20 hyperthyroidism patients and more than 15 patients who later progressed to ophthalmopathy tested prospective prediction of ophthalmopathy. The roughly 100 discovery patients were randomly divided into training and test sets at a 7:3 ratio. To identify TCR V-J signatures that set the groups apart, the researchers used a discovery cohort of more than 95 patients, made up of fewer than 50 with Graves' ophthalmopathy and about 55 with stable Graves' hyperthyroidism. Here is what the overall study found, with its caveats: In validation, the model predicted progression to ophthalmopathy with 55% to 71% sensitivity and less than 80% specificity, a median of about six months before onset. Sample size was not statistically predetermined, and blinding of investigators to group allocation was not performed. A model built on a 13 V-J signature distinguished ophthalmopathy from stable hyperthyroidism, reaching around 90% sensitivity and approximately 81% specificity in cross-validation and 80%/75% in testing. Most expanded thyroid clonotypes (frequency above 0.001) were also detected in blood, a finding suggesting that blood repertoires may reflect thyroid immune responses.

A patient counted as having stable Graves' hyperthyroidism if no progression to ophthalmopathy occurred over 18 months of follow-up. Hyperthyroidism patients were aged 18 to 65 years and newly diagnosed, with disease duration of less than 2 months. Exclusion was applied to patients with uncontrolled infections, other autoimmune diseases, pregnancy or lactation. Diagnoses were based on clinical symptoms, serum thyroxine and TRAb, thyroid ultrasound and orbital computed tomography. Ficoll-Paque density gradient centrifugation was used to isolate PBMCs from 8 to 10 ml of fresh peripheral blood. Trizol reagent was used to extract total RNA, and RNA quality was then checked on an Agilent 2100 Bioanalyzer. From a lookup of the germline V gene (reference sequence), CDR1 and CDR2 are DFQATT and SNEGSKA. V lost 3 bases and J lost 6 bases, and the count of bases not matched to a germline gene is 6. Including the terminal cysteine and phenylalanine, the CDR3 comprises 13 residues. The read is trimmed to its CDR3 DNA, 39 bases read in frame from base 1.

The TCR beta CDR3 regions were amplified from the RNA transcripts. The first round of RT-PCR for the TCR CDR3 was performed with the HTBI primer set and the Qiagen OneStep RT-PCR kit. Libraries were constructed in a second round of multiplex PCR, after which size selection and purification were carried out. Sequencing of the libraries was done on an Illumina HiSeq2000 using paired-end 100 bp reads. The source study handled its data this way. SOAPnuke was used to process the raw data, with reads discarded if the reads contained adapters or uncalled bases, had a mean Phred below 15, or lacked an exact constant-primer or identifier match. COPE v1.2.5 was used to merge the high-quality paired reads, and each unique nucleotide sequence was defined as a clonotype. MiTCR v1.1 was used to align the clonotypes against IMGT TRBV, TRBD and TRBJ reference segments. The analysis was restricted to V-J combinations with a frequency above 0.0001, which together covered 99.2% of the repertoires. The TCS score was defined as F50 (clonal expansion) divided by E x V (chaos), with BLOSUM62-based TCRdist calculated between CDR3 peptides within each V-J. Welch's t-statistics and random forest reduced roughly 500 V-J features to 10 to 15, which were used in a naive Bayes classifier (R e1071). Using fastp trimming at Q25 and MiXCR clonotype assembly, TCRdb reanalyzed the public sequencing data and kept in-frame beta chains. Rows matching on CDR3 protein sequence are summarized as one entry with the most common DNA and genes. These V and J calls rely on TCRdb rather than the paper's analysis. This sample lists 300,000 to 450,000 distinct CDR3 sequences; roughly 25% were detected once. Around 79% of the sample is in the top ten clones.

This clonotype was picked up many times. Its target antigen remains unknown. No per-base quality is available; no much larger clone lies one base away. Input material: blood. The receptor's source is a man in his forties or fifties with Graves' hyperthyroidism. This chain joins TRBV20-1 to TRBJ2-7; 9 middle bases align to TRBD2. At the DNA level, the sequence is TGCAGTGCTAGGGTGGCGGGAGGGCTCGAGCAGTACTTC. This translates into CSARVAGGLEQYF.